The 3 T cell receptor beta chains reported below all come from one sample, sequenced in a study of a mutant IDH1 vaccine in newly diagnosed glioma. The time point here: week 35, safety follow-up. It was 300 ug of mutant IDH1 20-mer peptide that made up each vaccine dose, given with topical imiquimod. Measured with immunoSEQ multiplex PCR; TCRdb has only the in-frame clones, and not every one. Among around 60,000 clones listed, 81% were seen once. The antigens these receptors bind are not known. The source material was PBMCs, sampled from a glioma patient whose treatment included an IDH1 peptide vaccine. These receptors all come from a man between 35 and 55 years old with glioma.

To note about this clone: The same CDR3 also results from other DNA sequences found in this sample. The chain has TRBV9 and TRBJ2-7; TRBD1 aligns across 7 bases. After removal of 0 bases from V and 4 bases from J, the junction contained 4 bases not matched to a gene. The germline CDR1 and CDR2 sequences are SGDLS and YYNGEE. The CDR3 has 14 amino acids. The CDR3 is CASSVETGPYEQYF. The CDR3 coding sequence is TGTGCCAGCAGCGTAGAGACAGGGCCATACGAGCAGTACTTC. The full variable domain, in which reference TRBV9 and TRBJ2-7 provide the parts outside the CDR3, is DSGVTQTPKHLITATGQRVTLRCSPRSGDLSVYWYQQSLDQGLQFLIQYYNGEERAKGNILERFSAQQFPDLHSELNLSSLELGDSALYFCASSVETGPYEQYFGPGTRLTVT.

The CDR3 region has the DNA TGTGCCAGCAGCCTTCAGGGAATTGTGGACTATGGCTACACCTTC. Protein sequence: CASSLQGIVDYGYTF. This sequence joins TRBV7-9 and TRBJ1-2; D is possibly TRBD1 (5 bases). The CDR3 is 15 residues long. Germline CDR1 reads SEHNR; CDR2 reads FQNEAQ (reference sequence). The germline V and J ends were trimmed by 5 bases and 3 bases, with 16 bases remaining between them.

This chain joins TRBV9 and TRBJ2-3, with 9 nucleotides matching TRBD2. The CDR3 runs 15 residues. From germline, CDR1 is SGDLS and CDR2 YYNGEE. Trimming at V came to 4 bases and at J to 0 bases, leaving 3 bases not matched to a gene. The CDR3 nucleotides read TGTGCCAGCAGCCTCAGCGGGAGGAGCACAGATACGCAGTATTTT. This codes for CASSLSGRSTDTQYF.